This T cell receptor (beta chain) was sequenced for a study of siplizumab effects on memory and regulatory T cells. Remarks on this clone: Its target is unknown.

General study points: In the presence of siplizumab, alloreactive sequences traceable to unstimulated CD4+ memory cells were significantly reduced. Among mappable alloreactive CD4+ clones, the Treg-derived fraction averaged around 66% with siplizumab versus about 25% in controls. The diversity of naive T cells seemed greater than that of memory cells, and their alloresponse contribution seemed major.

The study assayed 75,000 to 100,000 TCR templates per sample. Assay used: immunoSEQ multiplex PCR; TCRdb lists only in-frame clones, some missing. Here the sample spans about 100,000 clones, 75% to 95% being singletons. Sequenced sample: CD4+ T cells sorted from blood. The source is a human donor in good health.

The CDR3 nucleotides read TGTGCCTGGAGCGCGGGACAGGGGGCCTCGTACCAAGAGACCCAGTACTTC. This encodes CAWSAGQGASYQETQYF. The J gene is TRBJ2-5, the V gene TRBV30, with TRBD1 matching over 12 bases. The CDR3 runs to 17 residues. Trimming took 3 bases from V and 0 from J; bases not matched to a gene: 8. CDR1 and CDR2 from the germline V gene are GTSNPN and SVGIG (reference sequence).